This paragraph reports one T cell receptor (beta chain). Its specificity is unknown. Synthesis of TCR cDNA relied on 5'RACE template switching, which attached a universal primer site and UMIs. TCRdb independently ran MiXCR on the 5' RACE reads; one entry per CDR3 protein. The sample shows approximately 550,000 distinct CDR3 sequences, 15% to 20% of them seen only once. This specimen belongs to a study of T cells after yellow fever vaccination. The V and J ends lost 0 bases and 4 bases respectively, with 10 bases between them. The CDR3 loop spans 15 amino acids. Germline CDR1 SGHRS, CDR2 YFSETQ. Study-wide results and caveats: A minor fraction of clonotypes spanned both CD4 and CD8 compartments.

The sequence was obtained from a man aged 25-45 years who received the YFV17D yellow fever vaccine. The sequences come from PBMCs, collected 15 days after the yellow fever booster vaccination. This chain connects TRBV5-1 to TRBJ2-2; TRBD2 might be the D (5 bases). The CDR3 is CASSLVDAGTGELFF. CDR3 nucleotides: TGCGCCAGCAGCTTGGTAGACGCGGGCACCGGGGAGCTGTTTTTT.